Below, 30 T cell receptor beta chains from the same sample are listed, as sequenced in a study of PD-L1 blockade in urothelial cancer. Generated by immunoSEQ multiplex PCR, the TCRdb table keeps only in-frame clones and is missing some. The sample yields 35,000 or so clones, about a third seen once. The sequenced sample was tumor tissue, obtained before atezolizumab (anti-PD-L1) treatment. All receptors come from a man aged 55-75 years with urothelial cancer.

The rearrangement links TRBV4-1 to TRBJ1-6, with 10 bases fitting TRBD1. The V segment lost 3 bases and the J segment 8 bases; nucleotides outside the gene matches: 1. Germline V CDR1 and CDR2: MGHRA, YSYEKL. The CDR3 has 14 residues. The CDR3 DNA reads as TGCGCCAGCAGCCAGGACAGGGGGGATTCACCCCTCCACTTT. Residues: CASSQDRGDSPLHF.

The V and J genes are TRBV28 and TRBJ2-7, with TRBD1 matching 7 bases. This CDR3 is built from 14 residues. The germline gives CDR1 MDHEN, CDR2 SYDVKM. With 6 bases clipped from V and 3 bases from J, the junction kept 8 bases outside the gene matches. CDR3 in amino acids: CASRRRQGNYEQYF. The CDR3 DNA follows: TGTGCCAGCAGGAGACGACAGGGAAACTACGAGCAGTACTTC.

This clone showed up many times. The chain uses TRBV6-1 and TRBJ2-3; TRBD2 might be the D (5 bases). Trimming took off 1 base at V and 10 bases at J, with 18 bases between the two ends. The CDR3 covers 15 residues. Germline CDR1 is MNHNS and CDR2 is SASEGT. The CDR3 sequence: CASSEESGPRFPQYF. CDR3 in DNA: TGTGCCAGCAGTGAAGAGAGCGGCCCACGTTTTCCGCAGTATTTT.

The chain carries TRBV25-1 and TRBJ2-1; the match to TRBD2 covers 13 bases. V was pared by 4 bases and J by 8 bases, with 5 bases of the junction left unmatched. Germline V gene lookup returns CDR1 MGHDK and CDR2 SYGVNS. This CDR3 spans 15 amino acids. CDR3 residues: CASSGLAGGMDEQFF. DNA for the CDR3: TGTGCCAGCAGTGGACTAGCGGGGGGTATGGATGAGCAGTTCTTC. The entire variable domain, with the rest obtained from reference TRBV25-1 and TRBJ2-1, is as follows: EADIYQTPRYLVIGTGKKITLECSQTMGHDKMYWYQQDPGMELHLIHYSYGVNSTEKGDLSSESTVSRIRTEHFPLTLESARPSHTSQYLCASSGLAGGMDEQFFGPGTRLTVL.

V and J are TRBV5-1 and TRBJ1-2; TRBD1 is a possible D gene (5 bases). Per the germline V gene, CDR1 is SGHRS and CDR2 is YFSETQ. This CDR3 region has 16 residues. V shed 0 bases and J shed 6 bases, with 18 bases lying between them. CDR3 DNA sequence: TGCGCCAGCAGCTTGGCCCTGACACGACCAGGGAATGGCTACACCTTC. Protein: CASSLALTRPGNGYTF. The whole variable domain, remainder taken from reference TRBV5-1 and TRBJ1-2, is KAGVTQTPRYLIKTRGQQVTLSCSPISGHRSVSWYQQTPGQGLQFLFEYFSETQRNKGNFPGRFSGRQFSNSRSEMNVSTLELGDSALYLCASSLALTRPGNGYTFGSGTRLTVV.

The chain recombines TRBV18 with TRBJ2-5, with D unresolved. Trimming stripped 3 bases from V and 0 bases from J, with 5 bases between. The CDR3 covers 13 residues. Germline V gene sequence: CDR1 KGHSH, CDR2 LQKENI. The CDR3 DNA follows: TGTGCCAGCTCACCCCAGAACCAAGAGACCCAGTACTTC. It codes for CASSPQNQETQYF.

This clone was picked up a small number of times. The rearrangement links TRBV11-3 to TRBJ2-7; TRBD1 matches 11 bases. CDR1 and CDR2 from the germline V gene are SGHNT and YENEEA. The V gene end was trimmed by 3 bases and the J gene end by 6 bases; junction bases not matched to a gene: 7. This CDR3 comprises 15 residues. CDR3 DNA sequence: TGTGCCAGCAGCTTTACTGGACAGGGGGCGATCGAGCAGTACTTC. It translates to CASSFTGQGAIEQYF.

A few counts support this clone. J is TRBJ2-1 and V is TRBV7-5; the DNA was not compared with TRBD2, the D call given in the table. TRBV7-5 has pseudogene status. This CDR3 has 15 residues. The CDR3 spells CASSLGRGTYNEQFF. In nucleotides, the CDR3 is TGTGCCAGCAGCTTGGGGCGGGGGACCTACAATGAGCAGTTCTTC.

The V and J genes are TRBV18 and TRBJ1-1, with a weak D call TRBD1 (6 bases). This CDR3 is 16 amino acids long. V was cut by 4 bases and J by 4 bases, with 19 bases left in between. Germline V CDR1 and CDR2: KGHSH, LQKENI. The CDR3 spells CASSLSPLQGGTEAFF. The CDR3, as DNA: TGTGCCAGCTCACTTTCCCCCTTACAGGGAGGCACTGAAGCTTTCTTT.

V is TRBV11-3 and J is TRBJ2-2; possible D gene TRBD2, 6 bases. The CDR3 length is 15 residues. Deletions cut 0 bases from V and 8 bases from J, with 13 bases between. Germline assignment: CDR1 SGHNT and CDR2 YENEEA. The CDR3 is CASSLELGLGGELFF. The CDR3 bases are TGTGCCAGCAGCTTAGAGCTGGGACTGGGGGGGGAGCTGTTTTTT.

V is TRBV10-2 and J is TRBJ2-2, with D possibly being TRBD1 (5 bases). The CDR3 is made up of 16 amino acids. The ends were cut back, 5 bases at V and 6 bases at J, with 19 bases in the middle. CDR1 and CDR2 (germline): WSHSY, SAAADI. CDR3: CASSPPPYRSSGELFF. DNA of the CDR3: TGCGCCAGCAGTCCCCCCCCCTACAGGTCCTCCGGGGAGCTGTTTTTT.

The V gene is TRBV30, the J gene TRBJ1-2; D is unresolved. The CDR3 consists of 12 residues. CDR1 is GTSNPN, CDR2 SVGIG, per germline (reference sequence). V lost 3 bases and J 4 bases, leaving 9 bases between the germline ends. CDR3 DNA: TGTGCCTGGAGCCCTGGCCCCTATGGCTACACCTTC. This encodes CAWSPGPYGYTF.

This clone appeared once. J is TRBJ1-1 and V is TRBV30; possibly TRBD1 for D (5 bases). V was shortened by 3 bases and J by 1 base, with 18 bases between the two germline ends. The CDR3 contains 16 residues. The germline V gene encodes CDR1 GTSNPN and CDR2 SVGIG (reference sequence). CDR3 region: CAWRRGRGDSNTEAFF. The CDR3 DNA follows: TGTGCCTGGAGAAGGGGCCGCGGGGATTCGAACACTGAAGCTTTCTTT.

CDR3 residues: CASIAGGRVGSQHF. The CDR3 DNA sequence: TGTGCCAGCATAGCAGGGGGTCGGGTGGGGTCCCAGCATTTT. This chain joins TRBV28 and TRBJ1-5; 7 nucleotides agree with TRBD1. CDR1 is MDHEN and CDR2 is SYDVKM in the germline V gene. The V and J ends lost 7 bases and 11 bases, in that order; junction bases with no gene match: 14. The CDR3 contains 14 residues.

This clone has more than one count but fewer than ten. The chain links TRBV6-8 to TRBJ2-3, with 7 bases aligning to TRBD1. Germline CDR1 reads MNHGY; CDR2 reads SAAAGT. The CDR3 runs to 14 residues. J lost 2 bases, V lost 4 bases, and 3 bases had no gene match. CDR3: CASSFGQVTDTQYF. CDR3 in DNA: TGTGCCAGCAGTTTTGGACAGGTCACAGATACGCAGTATTTT.

V is TRBV19 and J is TRBJ2-5, with a weak D call TRBD1 (6 bases). CDR3 length: 12 amino acids. V was clipped by 10 bases and J by 1 base, with 10 bases between them. CDR1 LNHDA and CDR2 SQIVND come from the germline V gene (reference sequence). The CDR3 spells CATQGGQETQYF. As DNA, the CDR3 is TGTGCCACACAAGGGGGCCAAGAGACCCAGTACTTC. The whole variable domain, remainder taken from reference TRBV19 and TRBJ2-5, is DGGITQSPKYLFRKEGQNVTLSCEQNLNHDAMYWYRQDPGQGLRLIYYSQIVNDFQKGDIAEGYSVSREKKESFPLTVTSAQKNPTAFYLCATQGGQETQYFGPGTRLLVL.

This clone has more than one count but fewer than ten. This chain connects TRBV6-7 to TRBJ1-5; TRBD1 might be the D (5 bases). TRBV6-7 is noted as an ORF with a role that remains uncertain. The CDR3 has 15 residues. Trimming took off 6 bases at V and 11 bases at J, with 23 bases between the two ends. The CDR3: CASSGQRGGSLAQHF. The CDR3 coding sequence is TGTGCCAGCAGCGGGCAGAGGGGAGGTTCCTTGGCCCAGCATTTT.

The J gene is TRBJ1-5, the V gene TRBV6-7, with D perhaps TRBD1 (6 bases). Being an ORF, TRBV6-7 has a function that is uncertain. V was pared by 6 bases and J by 10 bases, with 25 bases between. The CDR3 is 16 amino acids. The CDR3 reads CASRESQGQGRGPQHF. The CDR3 DNA reads as TGTGCCAGCAGAGAGTCTCAGGGTCAGGGGAGAGGACCCCAGCATTTT.

This sequence joins TRBV27 and TRBJ2-2; no reliable D call. Germline loops: CDR1 MNHEY, CDR2 SMNVEV (reference sequence). V lost 1 base and J lost 1, with 7 bases in between. The CDR3 is 15 residues long. CDR3 in DNA: TGTGCCAGCAGTTTATTCCCGGGGAACACCGGGGAGCTGTTTTTT. It translates to CASSLFPGNTGELFF.

This clone was seen a few times. The chain couples TRBV27 to TRBJ2-1; D possibly corresponds to TRBD1 (5 bases). V was pared by 6 bases and J by 3 bases, with 18 bases between. CDR3 length: 16 residues. Germline V lookup: CDR1 MNHEY, CDR2 SMNVEV (reference sequence). CDR3 loop: CASSPRETVSYNEQFF. The CDR3 DNA follows: TGTGCCAGCAGCCCTAGAGAGACAGTGAGCTACAATGAGCAGTTCTTC.

The sample holds a few counts of this clone. The chain recombines TRBV9 with TRBJ2-5; the match to TRBD2 covers 11 bases. CDR1 and CDR2 (germline): SGDLS, YYNGEE. The CDR3 runs 18 residues. The trim removed 3 bases at V and 5 bases at J, leaving 15 bases unmatched. The CDR3 sequence is CASSARLPTSGAGETQYF. In nucleotides, the CDR3 is TGTGCCAGCAGCGCCAGACTCCCGACTAGCGGGGCAGGGGAGACCCAGTACTTC.

This clone was counted ten times or more. The chain combines TRBV6-8 with TRBJ2-1; D is possibly TRBD2 (6 bases). CDR3 size: 14 residues. The V end lost 3 bases, the J end lost 4 bases, and 10 bases lay between the germline ends. The germline V gene has CDR1 MNHGY and CDR2 SAAAGT. The CDR3 DNA follows: TGTGCCAGCAGTTATGGGGGGTCATACAATGAGCAGTTCTTC. Translation gives CASSYGGSYNEQFF.

CDR3 in DNA: TGCGCCAGCAGTAGGGGACAGGGGGCCCTTGAAGCTTTCTTT. Protein: CASSRGQGALEAFF. The chain couples TRBV10-2 to TRBJ1-1; TRBD1 matches 12 bases. This CDR3 contains 14 residues. The V gene end was trimmed by 5 bases and the J gene end by 7 bases; junction bases not matched to a gene: 5. Germline lookup yields CDR1 WSHSY and CDR2 SAAADI.

This clone was detected ten times or more. The chain joins TRBV11-3 to TRBJ2-5; TRBD1 aligns across 7 bases. This CDR3 comprises 15 residues. The germline V gene has CDR1 SGHNT and CDR2 YENEEA. V shed 4 bases and J 5 bases; nucleotides not matched to a gene: 10. CDR3 sequence reads: CASSSISDRRETQYF. The CDR3, as DNA: TGTGCCAGCAGCTCCATCTCGGACAGGAGGGAGACCCAGTACTTC.

This clone turned up a few times. The chain recombines TRBV11-3 with TRBJ1-3; no clear D. The CDR3 consists of 14 residues. Germline CDR1 is SGHNT and CDR2 is YENEEA. Trimming took 3 bases from V and 0 from J, leaving 6 bases between them. The CDR3 sequence is CASSFLDSGNTIYF. The CDR3 DNA reads TGTGCCAGCAGCTTCCTGGACTCTGGAAACACCATATATTTT. Full variable domain (rest looked up from reference TRBV11-3 and TRBJ1-3): EAGVVQSPRYKIIEKKQPVAFWCNPISGHNTLYWYLQNLGQGPELLIRYENEEAVDDSQLPKDRFSAERLKGVDSTLKIQPAELGDSAVYLCASSFLDSGNTIYFGEGSWLTVV.

In nucleotides, the CDR3 is TGTGCCAGCTCACCACAGGGATCTTTGAACACTGAAGCTTTCTTT. Its translation: CASSPQGSLNTEAFF. J is TRBJ1-1 and V is TRBV18; D not certain. This CDR3 is 15 amino acids long. The germline CDR1 and CDR2 sequences are KGHSH and LQKENI. The germline V and J ends were trimmed by 1 base and 0 bases, with 9 bases remaining between them.

This chain joins TRBV18 and TRBJ1-3; weak D call: TRBD1 (6 bases). CDR1 and CDR2 (germline): KGHSH, LQKENI. The V end lost 3 bases, the J end lost 3 bases, and 12 bases lay between the germline ends. This CDR3 is built from 15 residues. CDR3 coding DNA: TGTGCCAGCTCACCTTCAGGACAGAGTGGAAACACCATATATTTT. Protein product: CASSPSGQSGNTIYF. The full variable domain, completed using reference TRBV18 and TRBJ1-3, is NAGVMQNPRHLVRRRGQEARLRCSPMKGHSHVYWYRQLPEEGLKFMVYLQKENIIDESGMPKERFSAEFPKEGPSILRIQQVVRGDSAAYFCASSPSGQSGNTIYFGEGSWLTVV.

This clone has a count of ten or more. The V gene is TRBV11-3, the J gene TRBJ1-1; D remains unclear. The CDR3 spans 16 residues. Trimming left V 1 base short and J 6 bases short, with 18 bases between. CDR1 SGHNT and CDR2 YENEEA come from the germline V gene. The CDR3 spells CASSLGFLGKLSEAFF. The CDR3 bases are TGTGCCAGCAGCTTAGGTTTCCTAGGGAAACTCTCTGAAGCTTTCTTT.

This clone has at least ten counts. The chain recombines TRBV11-3 with TRBJ2-7, with TRBD1 matching over 10 bases. There are 17 residues in the CDR3. Germline V gene lookup returns CDR1 SGHNT and CDR2 YENEEA. The junction had 7 bases not matched to a gene; V was cut back by 1 base and J by 1 base. The CDR3 region has the DNA TGTGCCAGCAGCTTAGGGACAGGGGGTTACAAGTCCTACGAGCAGTACTTC. Protein sequence: CASSLGTGGYKSYEQYF.

The CDR3 protein is CATNRGQSNEKLFF. The CDR3 DNA reads TGTGCCACCAATCGGGGGCAAAGCAATGAAAAACTGTTTTTT. This chain joins TRBV15 and TRBJ1-4; maybe TRBD1 (6 bases). Germline V gene lookup returns CDR1 LNHNV and CDR2 YYDKDF (reference sequence). Trimming stripped 7 bases from V and 5 bases from J, with 14 bases between. This CDR3 contains 14 residues.